This T cell receptor (beta chain) was sequenced in a study of T cells expressing NK-cell markers. TCRdb reanalyzed the 5' RACE reads, giving one entry per CDR3 protein sequence and no DNA. The sample has approximately 420,000 distinct CDR3 sequences. Germline-derived CDR1 and CDR2 are SQVTM and ANQGSEA. The CDR3 runs 15 residues. Sequences were obtained from blood T cells: a sorted CD56 or NKG2C T cell subset, CD4+ or CD8+ T cells, or bulk PBMC T cells (not recorded which). This TCR was recovered from a woman aged 45-60 years in good health. The V and J genes are TRBV29-1 and TRBJ2-3; lacking DNA, the TRBD2 call made by TCRdb goes unchecked. The CDR3 is CSVETLAGITDTQYF.